This T cell receptor beta chain was observed in a study of regulatory and conventional T cells in RAG deficiency. Points from the study as a whole: Shorter CDR3s in all patient subsets; >90% Treg-Tconv overlap in Omenn. In Omenn syndrome, sorted "Tregs" may be peripherally activated cells. Other subsets showed roughly 10-fold reductions, but Treg unique TCR beta sequences fell roughly 93-fold in these patients.

The CDR3 runs 17 residues. The germline V gene encodes CDR1 LNHDA and CDR2 SQIVND (reference sequence). J gave up 3 bases and V 5 bases, and 10 bases lay outside the gene matches. Generated by immunoSEQ multiplex PCR, the TCRdb table keeps only in-frame clones and is missing some. This sample has almost 35,000 clones, with about 76% found just once. With regard to this clone: Its antigen is as yet unknown.

Blood CD4+ CD25-low CD127-high conventional T cells supplied the genomic DNA template. The same specimen was also included in a second study, on regulatory T cells. From that second work: Primers: 52 TRBV forward and 13 TRBJ reverse. Skewed V and J usage and few unique V-J pairs marked patient repertoires, most in Tregs.

Sample: CD4+ effector T cells sorted from blood. The gene calls are TRBV19 and TRBJ2-3; 11 bases match TRBD1. The TCR was taken from a human donor in good health. The CDR3 loop is CASSGQGARRGTDTQYF. Here the CDR3 DNA reads TGTGCCAGTAGTGGACAGGGGGCGAGAAGAGGGACAGATACGCAGTATTTT.